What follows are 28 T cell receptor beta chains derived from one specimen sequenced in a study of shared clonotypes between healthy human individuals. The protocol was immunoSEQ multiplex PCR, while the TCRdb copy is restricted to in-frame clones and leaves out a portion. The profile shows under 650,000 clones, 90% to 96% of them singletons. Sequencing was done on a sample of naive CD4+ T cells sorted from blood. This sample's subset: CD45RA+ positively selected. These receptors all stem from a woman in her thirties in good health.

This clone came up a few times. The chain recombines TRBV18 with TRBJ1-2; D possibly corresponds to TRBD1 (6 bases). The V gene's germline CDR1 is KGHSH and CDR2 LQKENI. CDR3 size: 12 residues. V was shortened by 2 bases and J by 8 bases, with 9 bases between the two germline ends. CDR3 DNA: TGTGCCAGCTCACCAGCAGGGGAAGGCTACACCTTC. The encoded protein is CASSPAGEGYTF.

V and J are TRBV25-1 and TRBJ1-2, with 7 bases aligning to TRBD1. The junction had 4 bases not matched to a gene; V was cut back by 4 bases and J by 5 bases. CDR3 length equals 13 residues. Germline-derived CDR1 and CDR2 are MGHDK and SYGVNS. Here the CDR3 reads CASSAGTAYGYTF. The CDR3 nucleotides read TGTGCCAGCAGTGCTGGGACAGCGTATGGCTACACCTTC.

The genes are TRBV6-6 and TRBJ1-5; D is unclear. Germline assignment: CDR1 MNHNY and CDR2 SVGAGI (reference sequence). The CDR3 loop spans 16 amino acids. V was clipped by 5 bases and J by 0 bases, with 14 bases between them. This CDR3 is CASSPRGSGSNQPQHF. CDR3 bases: TGTGCCAGCAGTCCCCGGGGTTCGGGTAGCAATCAGCCCCAGCATTTT.

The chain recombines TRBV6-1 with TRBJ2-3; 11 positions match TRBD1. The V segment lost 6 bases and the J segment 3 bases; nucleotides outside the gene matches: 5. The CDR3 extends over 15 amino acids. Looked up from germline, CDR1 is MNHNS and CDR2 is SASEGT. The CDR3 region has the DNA TGTGCCAGCAGCCGGACAGGGGGCGAGACAGATACGCAGTATTTT. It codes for CASSRTGGETDTQYF.

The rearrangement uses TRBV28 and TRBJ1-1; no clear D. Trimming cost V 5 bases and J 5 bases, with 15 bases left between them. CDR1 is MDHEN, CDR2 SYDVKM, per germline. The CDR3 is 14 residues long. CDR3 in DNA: TGTGCCAGCAGTCCCGGTGACAAGGAGACTGAAGCTTTCTTT. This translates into CASSPGDKETEAFF.

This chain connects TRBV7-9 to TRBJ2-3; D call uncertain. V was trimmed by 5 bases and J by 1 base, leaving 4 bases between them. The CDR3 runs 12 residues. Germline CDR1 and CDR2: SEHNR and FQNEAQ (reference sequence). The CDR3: CASSQGTDTQYF. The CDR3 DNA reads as TGTGCCAGCAGCCAGGGCACAGATACGCAGTATTTT. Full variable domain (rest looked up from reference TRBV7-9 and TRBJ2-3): DTGVSQNPRHKITKRGQNVTFRCDPISEHNRLYWYRQTLGQGPEFLTYFQNEAQLEKSRLLSDRFSAERPKGSFSTLEIQRTEQGDSAMYLCASSQGTDTQYFGPGTRLTVL.

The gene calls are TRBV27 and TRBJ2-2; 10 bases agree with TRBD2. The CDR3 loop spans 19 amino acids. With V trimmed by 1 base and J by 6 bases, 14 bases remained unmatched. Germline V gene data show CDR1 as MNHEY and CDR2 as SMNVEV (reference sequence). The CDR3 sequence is CASSLLSKLSGRGPGELFF. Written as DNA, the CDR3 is TGTGCCAGCAGTTTATTGTCCAAACTGAGCGGGAGGGGTCCCGGGGAGCTGTTTTTT.

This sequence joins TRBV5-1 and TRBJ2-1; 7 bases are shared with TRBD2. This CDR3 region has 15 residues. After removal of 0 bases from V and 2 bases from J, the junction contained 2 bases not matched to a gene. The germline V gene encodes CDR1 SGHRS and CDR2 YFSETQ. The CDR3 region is CASSLDLAAYNEQFF. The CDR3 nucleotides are TGCGCCAGCAGCTTGGACCTAGCGGCCTACAATGAGCAGTTCTTC.

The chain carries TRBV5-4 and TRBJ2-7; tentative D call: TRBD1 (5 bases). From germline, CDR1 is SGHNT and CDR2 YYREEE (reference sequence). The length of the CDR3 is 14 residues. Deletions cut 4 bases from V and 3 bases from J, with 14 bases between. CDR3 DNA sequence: TGTGCCAGCAGCCCAAATTTAGACAGCTACGAGCAGTACTTC. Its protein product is CASSPNLDSYEQYF. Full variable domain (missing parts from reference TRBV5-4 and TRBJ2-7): ETGVTQSPTHLIKTRGQQVTLRCSSQSGHNTVSWYQQALGQGPQFIFQYYREEENGRGNFPPRFSGLQFPNYSSELNVNALELDDSALYLCASSPNLDSYEQYFGPGTRLTVT.

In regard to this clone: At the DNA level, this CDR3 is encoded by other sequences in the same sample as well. The CDR3 bases are TGCGCCAGCAGCTTGGGGACAGAGAATCAGCCCCAGCATTTT. As protein: CASSLGTENQPQHF. The V and J genes are TRBV5-1 and TRBJ1-5; D may be TRBD1 (6 bases). The ends were cut back, 0 bases at V and 4 bases at J, with 8 bases in the middle. This CDR3 has 14 residues. CDR1 and CDR2 (germline): SGHRS, YFSETQ.

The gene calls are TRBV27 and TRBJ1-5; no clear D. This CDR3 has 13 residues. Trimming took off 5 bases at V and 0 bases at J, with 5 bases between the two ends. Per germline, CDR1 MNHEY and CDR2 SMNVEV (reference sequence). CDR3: CASSLDSNQPQHF. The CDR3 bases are TGTGCCAGCAGTCTAGATAGCAATCAGCCCCAGCATTTT.

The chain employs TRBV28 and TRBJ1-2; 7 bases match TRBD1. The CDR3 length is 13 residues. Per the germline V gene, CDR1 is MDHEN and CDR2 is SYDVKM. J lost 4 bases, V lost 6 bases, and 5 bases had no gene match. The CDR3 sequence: CASRQGIFYGYTF. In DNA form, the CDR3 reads TGTGCCAGCAGACAGGGGATATTCTATGGCTACACCTTC.

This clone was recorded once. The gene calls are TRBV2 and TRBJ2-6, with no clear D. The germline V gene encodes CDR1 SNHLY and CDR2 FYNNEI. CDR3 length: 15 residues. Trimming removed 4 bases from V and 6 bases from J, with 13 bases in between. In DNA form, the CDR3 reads TGTGCCAGCAGTGGGACGGTCGGAAAGGCCAACGTCCTGACTTTC. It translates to CASSGTVGKANVLTF.

The CDR3 region is CASSVYDFIQETQYF. The CDR3 DNA follows: TGTGCCAGCAGCGTATACGACTTTATCCAAGAGACCCAGTACTTC. This chain uses TRBV9 with TRBJ2-5; D is unresolved. The CDR3 covers 15 residues. Germline loops: CDR1 SGDLS, CDR2 YYNGEE. Trimming took off 1 base at V and 1 base at J, with 11 bases between the two ends.

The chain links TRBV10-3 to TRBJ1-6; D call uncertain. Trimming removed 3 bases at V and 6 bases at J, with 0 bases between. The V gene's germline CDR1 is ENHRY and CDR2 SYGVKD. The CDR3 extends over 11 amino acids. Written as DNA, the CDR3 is TGTGCCATCAGTGATAATTCACCCCTCCACTTT. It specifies CAISDNSPLHF.

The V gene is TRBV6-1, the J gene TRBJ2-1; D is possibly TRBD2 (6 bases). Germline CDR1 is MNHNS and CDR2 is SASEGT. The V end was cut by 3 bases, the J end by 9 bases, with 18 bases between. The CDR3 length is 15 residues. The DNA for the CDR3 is TGTGCCAGCAGTGACCGGGACTGGAATCAAGGTGAGCAGTTCTTC. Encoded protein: CASSDRDWNQGEQFF.

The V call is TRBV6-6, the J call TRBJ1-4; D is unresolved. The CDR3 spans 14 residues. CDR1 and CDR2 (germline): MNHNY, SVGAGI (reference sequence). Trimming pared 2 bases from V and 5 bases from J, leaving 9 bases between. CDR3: CASSYAGGNEKLFF. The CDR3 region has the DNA TGTGCCAGCAGTTACGCGGGAGGGAATGAAAAACTGTTTTTT.

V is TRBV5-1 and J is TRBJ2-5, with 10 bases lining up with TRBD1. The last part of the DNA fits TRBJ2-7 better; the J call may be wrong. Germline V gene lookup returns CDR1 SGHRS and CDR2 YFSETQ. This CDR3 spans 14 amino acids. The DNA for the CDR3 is TGCGCCAGCAGCCTCCGGGACAGGGGCGACGAGCAGTACTTC. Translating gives CASSLRDRGDEQYF.

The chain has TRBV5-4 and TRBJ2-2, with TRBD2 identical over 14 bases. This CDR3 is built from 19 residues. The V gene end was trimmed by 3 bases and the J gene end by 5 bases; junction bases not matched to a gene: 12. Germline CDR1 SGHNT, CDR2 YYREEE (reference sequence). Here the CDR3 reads CASSWGPSGTSGSTGELFF. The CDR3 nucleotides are TGTGCCAGCAGCTGGGGACCATCCGGGACTAGCGGGAGTACCGGGGAGCTGTTTTTT.

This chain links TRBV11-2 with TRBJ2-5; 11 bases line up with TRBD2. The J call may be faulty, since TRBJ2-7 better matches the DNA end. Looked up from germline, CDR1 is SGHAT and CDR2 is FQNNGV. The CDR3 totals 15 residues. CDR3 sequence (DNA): TGTGCCAGCAGCTTAGGCAGGACTAGCGGGTACGAGCAGTACTTC. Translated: CASSLGRTSGYEQYF.

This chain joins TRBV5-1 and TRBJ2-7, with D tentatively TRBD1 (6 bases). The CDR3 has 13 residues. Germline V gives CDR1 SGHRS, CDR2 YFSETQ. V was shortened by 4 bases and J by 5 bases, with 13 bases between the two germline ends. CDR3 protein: CASSVTGPHEQYF. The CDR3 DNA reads TGCGCCAGCAGCGTAACAGGGCCCCACGAGCAGTACTTC.

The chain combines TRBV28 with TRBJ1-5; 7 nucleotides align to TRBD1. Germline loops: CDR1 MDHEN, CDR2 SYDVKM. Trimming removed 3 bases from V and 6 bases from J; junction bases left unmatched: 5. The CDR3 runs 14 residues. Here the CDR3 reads CASSLAGGRQPQHF. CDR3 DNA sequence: TGTGCCAGCAGTTTGGCAGGGGGTCGTCAGCCCCAGCATTTT.

CDR3 coding DNA: TGTGCCAGCAGTGAAGCTAAGGGGCAGGGTTATCAGCCCCAGCATTTT. Its protein is CASSEAKGQGYQPQHF. The chain couples TRBV6-1 to TRBJ1-5; D might be TRBD1 (5 bases). Germline CDR1 and CDR2: MNHNS and SASEGT. The CDR3 runs 16 residues. The V and J ends lost 0 bases and 5 bases respectively, with 14 bases between them.

The chain's CDR3 is CASSDFSSSSVLFF. The CDR3 coding sequence is TGTGCCAGCAGTGATTTTTCGTCTAGCTCGGTACTGTTCTTC. The chain links TRBV2 to TRBJ2-1; maybe TRBD2 (5 bases). The CDR3 loop spans 14 amino acids. Germline CDR1 is SNHLY and CDR2 is FYNNEI. V lost 3 bases and J 15 bases, leaving 21 bases between the germline ends.

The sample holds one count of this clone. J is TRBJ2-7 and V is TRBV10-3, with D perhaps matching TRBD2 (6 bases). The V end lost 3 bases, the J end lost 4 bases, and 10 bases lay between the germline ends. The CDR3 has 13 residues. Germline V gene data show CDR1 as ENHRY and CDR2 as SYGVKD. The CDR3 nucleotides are TGTGCCATCAGTGATGGAGGGAAATACGAGCAGTACTTC. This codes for CAISDGGKYEQYF.

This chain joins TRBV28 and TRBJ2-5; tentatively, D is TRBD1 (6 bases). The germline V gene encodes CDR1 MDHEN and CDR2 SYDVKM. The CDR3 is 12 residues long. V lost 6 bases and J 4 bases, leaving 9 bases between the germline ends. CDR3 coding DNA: TGTGCCAGCAGCACAGGGCTAGAGACCCAGTACTTC. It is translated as CASSTGLETQYF. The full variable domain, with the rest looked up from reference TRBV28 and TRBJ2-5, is DVKVTQSSRYLVKRTGEKVFLECVQDMDHENMFWYRQDPGLGLRLIYFSYDVKMKEKGDIPEGYSVSREKKERFSLILESASTNQTSMYLCASSTGLETQYFGPGTRLLVL.

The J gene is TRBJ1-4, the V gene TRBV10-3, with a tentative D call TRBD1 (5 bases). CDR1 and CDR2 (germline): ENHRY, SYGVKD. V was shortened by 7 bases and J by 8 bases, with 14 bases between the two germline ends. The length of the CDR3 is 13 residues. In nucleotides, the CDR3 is TGTGCCATCAAGGGACCCCTGGACGAAAAACTGTTTTTT. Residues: CAIKGPLDEKLFF.

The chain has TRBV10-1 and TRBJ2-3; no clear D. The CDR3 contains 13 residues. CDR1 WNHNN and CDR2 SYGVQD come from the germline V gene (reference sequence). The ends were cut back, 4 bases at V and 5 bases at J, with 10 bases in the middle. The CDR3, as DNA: TGCGCCAGCAGTGGGATAACTGGAGATACGCAGTATTTT. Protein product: CASSGITGDTQYF.